What follows describes a single T cell receptor beta chain. The data belong to a study of T cell changes during pregnancy in multiple sclerosis. Germline CDR1 LNHDA, CDR2 SQIVND (reference sequence). This CDR3 has 15 amino acids. V shed 3 bases and J 4 bases; nucleotides not matched to a gene: 3. Clones were sequenced by immunoSEQ multiplex PCR, and TCRdb holds only the in-frame ones, with some missing. The table includes about 69,000 clones, roughly 92% detected once. The chain couples TRBV19 to TRBJ2-1; the match to TRBD2 covers 10 bases. The material sequenced was peripheral blood, taken in the third trimester of pregnancy. This TCR came from a female donor in good health, enrolled as a control in a pregnancy study. The CDR3 nucleotides are TGTGCCAGTAGTATGAAGACTAGCGGGTACAATGAGCAGTTCTTC. Amino acid sequence: CASSMKTSGYNEQFF.